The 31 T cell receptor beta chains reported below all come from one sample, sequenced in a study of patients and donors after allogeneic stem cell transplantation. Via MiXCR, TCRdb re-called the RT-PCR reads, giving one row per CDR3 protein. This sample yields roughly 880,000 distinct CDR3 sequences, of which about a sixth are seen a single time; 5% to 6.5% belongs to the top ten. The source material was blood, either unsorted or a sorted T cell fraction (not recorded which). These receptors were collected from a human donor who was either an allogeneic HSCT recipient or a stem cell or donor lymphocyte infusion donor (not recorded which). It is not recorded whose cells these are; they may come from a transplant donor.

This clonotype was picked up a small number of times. CDR3 in amino acids: CASRSTPNTGELFF. DNA for the CDR3: TGTGCCAGCAGGTCTACTCCGAACACCGGGGAGCTGTTTTTT. V is TRBV12-3 or TRBV12-4 and J is TRBJ2-2; D call uncertain. The CDR3 has 14 amino acids. V gave up 6 bases and J gave up 0 bases, with 8 bases separating them.

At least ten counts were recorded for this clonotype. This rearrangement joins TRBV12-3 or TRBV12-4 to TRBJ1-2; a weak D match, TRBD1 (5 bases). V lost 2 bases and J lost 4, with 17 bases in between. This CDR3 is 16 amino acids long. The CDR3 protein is CASSLFRPGWAYGYTF. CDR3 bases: TGTGCCAGCAGTTTATTCCGGCCAGGGTGGGCCTATGGCTACACCTTC.

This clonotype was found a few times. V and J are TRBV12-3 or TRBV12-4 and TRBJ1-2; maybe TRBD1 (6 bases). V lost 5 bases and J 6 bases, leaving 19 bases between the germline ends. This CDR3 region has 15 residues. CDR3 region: CASSTGQPLIDGYTF. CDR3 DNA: TGTGCCAGCAGTACCGGACAGCCACTAATTGATGGCTACACCTTC.

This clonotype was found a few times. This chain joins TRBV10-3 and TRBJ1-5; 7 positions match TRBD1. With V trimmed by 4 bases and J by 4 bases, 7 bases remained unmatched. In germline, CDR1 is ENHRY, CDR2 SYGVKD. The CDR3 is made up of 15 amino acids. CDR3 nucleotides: TGTGCCATCAGTGTTCTGGGACAGAATAATCAGCCCCAGCATTTT. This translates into CAISVLGQNNQPQHF.

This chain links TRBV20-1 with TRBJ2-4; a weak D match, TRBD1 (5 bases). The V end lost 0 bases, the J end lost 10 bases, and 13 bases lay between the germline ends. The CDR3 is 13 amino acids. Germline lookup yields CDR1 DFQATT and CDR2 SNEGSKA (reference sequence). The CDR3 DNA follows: TGCAGTGCTAGAGAAGCCGTAAGGGGTATTCAGTACTTC. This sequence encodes CSAREAVRGIQYF.

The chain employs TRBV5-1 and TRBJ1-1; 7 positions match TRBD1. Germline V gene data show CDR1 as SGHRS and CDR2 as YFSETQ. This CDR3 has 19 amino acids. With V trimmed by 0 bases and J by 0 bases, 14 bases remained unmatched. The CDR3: CASSLAGGTAVNMNTEAFF. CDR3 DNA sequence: TGCGCCAGCAGCTTGGCCGGAGGGACAGCAGTAAACATGAACACTGAAGCTTTCTTT. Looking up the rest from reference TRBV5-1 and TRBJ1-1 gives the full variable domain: KAGVTQTPRYLIKTRGQQVTLSCSPISGHRSVSWYQQTPGQGLQFLFEYFSETQRNKGNFPGRFSGRQFSNSRSEMNVSTLELGDSALYLCASSLAGGTAVNMNTEAFFGQGTRLTVV.

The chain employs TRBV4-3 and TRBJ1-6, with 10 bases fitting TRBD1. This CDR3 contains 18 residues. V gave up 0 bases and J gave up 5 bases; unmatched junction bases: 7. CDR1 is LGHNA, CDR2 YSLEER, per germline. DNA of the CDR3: TGCGCCAGCAGCCAAGAGGGACAGGGGACTTCCGATAATTCACCCCTCCACTTT. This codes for CASSQEGQGTSDNSPLHF.

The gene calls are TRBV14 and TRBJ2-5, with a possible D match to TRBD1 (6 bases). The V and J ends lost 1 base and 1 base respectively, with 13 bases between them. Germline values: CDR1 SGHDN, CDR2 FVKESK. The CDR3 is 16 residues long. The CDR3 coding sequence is TGTGCCAGCAGCCAAGTAGGCAGGGGCCTCCAAGAGACCCAGTACTTC. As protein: CASSQVGRGLQETQYF.

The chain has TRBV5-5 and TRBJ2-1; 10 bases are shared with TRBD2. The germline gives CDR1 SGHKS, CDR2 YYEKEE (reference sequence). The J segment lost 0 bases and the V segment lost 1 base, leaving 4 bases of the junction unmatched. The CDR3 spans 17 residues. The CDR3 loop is CASSLSASGGSYNEQFF. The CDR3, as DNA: TGTGCCAGCAGCTTGTCGGCTAGCGGGGGCTCCTACAATGAGCAGTTCTTC. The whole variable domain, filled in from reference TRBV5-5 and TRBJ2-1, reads DAGVTQSPTHLIKTRGQQVTLRCSPISGHKSVSWYQQVLGQGPQFIFQYYEKEERGRGNFPDRFSARQFPNYSSELNVNALLLGDSALYLCASSLSASGGSYNEQFFGPGTRLTVL.

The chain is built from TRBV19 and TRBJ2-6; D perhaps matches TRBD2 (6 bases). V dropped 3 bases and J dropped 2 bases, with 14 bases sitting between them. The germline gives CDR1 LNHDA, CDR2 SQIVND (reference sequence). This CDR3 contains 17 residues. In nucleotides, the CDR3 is TGTGCCAGTAGTATTGGGACTGGTTCCGCTGGGGCCAACGTCCTGACTTTC. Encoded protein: CASSIGTGSAGANVLTF.

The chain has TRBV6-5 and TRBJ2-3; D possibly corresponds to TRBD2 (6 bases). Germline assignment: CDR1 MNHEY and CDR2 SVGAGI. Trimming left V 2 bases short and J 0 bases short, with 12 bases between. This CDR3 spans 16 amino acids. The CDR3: CASSYTLAFSTDTQYF. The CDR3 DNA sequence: TGTGCCAGCAGTTACACCCTAGCGTTCAGCACAGATACGCAGTATTTT.

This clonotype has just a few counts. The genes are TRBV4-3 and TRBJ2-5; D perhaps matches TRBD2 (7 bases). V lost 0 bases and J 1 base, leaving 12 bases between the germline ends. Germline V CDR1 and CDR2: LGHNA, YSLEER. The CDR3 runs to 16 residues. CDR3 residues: CASSQDRAGAQETQYF. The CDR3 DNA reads TGCGCCAGCAGCCAAGATCGGGCGGGGGCCCAAGAGACCCAGTACTTC.

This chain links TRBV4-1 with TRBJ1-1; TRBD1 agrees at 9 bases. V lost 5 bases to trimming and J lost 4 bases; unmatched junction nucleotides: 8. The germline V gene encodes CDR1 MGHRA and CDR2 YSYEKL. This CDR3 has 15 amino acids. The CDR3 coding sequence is TGCGCCAGCAGCGTAAGACAGGGGGTGAGCACTGAAGCTTTCTTT. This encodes CASSVRQGVSTEAFF.

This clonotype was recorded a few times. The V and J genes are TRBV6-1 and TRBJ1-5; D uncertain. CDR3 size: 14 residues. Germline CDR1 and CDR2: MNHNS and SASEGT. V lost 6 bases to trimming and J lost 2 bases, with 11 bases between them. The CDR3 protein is CASSRFVGNQPQHF. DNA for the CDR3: TGTGCCAGCAGCCGATTCGTCGGCAATCAGCCCCAGCATTTT.

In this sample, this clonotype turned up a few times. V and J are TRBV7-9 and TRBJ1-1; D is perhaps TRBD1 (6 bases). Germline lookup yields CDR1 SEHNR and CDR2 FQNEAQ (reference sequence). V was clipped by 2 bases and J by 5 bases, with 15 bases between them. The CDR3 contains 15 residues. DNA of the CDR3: TGTGCCAGCAGCTTACGGGGGGGCGATGGAACTGAAGCTTTCTTT. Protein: CASSLRGGDGTEAFF.

Here the CDR3 reads CASRSDGGQFF. The CDR3 region has the DNA TGTGCCAGCCGATCAGACGGTGGGCAGTTCTTC. The chain uses TRBV27 and TRBJ2-1; D is ambiguous. Trimming removed 8 bases at V and 12 bases at J, with 14 bases between. Germline CDR1 MNHEY, CDR2 SMNVEV (reference sequence). The CDR3 sequence is 11 residues long.

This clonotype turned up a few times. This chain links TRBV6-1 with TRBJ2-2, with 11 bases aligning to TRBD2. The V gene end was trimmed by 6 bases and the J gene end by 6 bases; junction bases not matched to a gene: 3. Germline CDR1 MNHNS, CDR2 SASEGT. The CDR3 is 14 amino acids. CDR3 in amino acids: CASRTSGKSGELFF. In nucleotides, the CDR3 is TGTGCCAGCAGGACTAGCGGGAAGTCCGGGGAGCTGTTTTTT.

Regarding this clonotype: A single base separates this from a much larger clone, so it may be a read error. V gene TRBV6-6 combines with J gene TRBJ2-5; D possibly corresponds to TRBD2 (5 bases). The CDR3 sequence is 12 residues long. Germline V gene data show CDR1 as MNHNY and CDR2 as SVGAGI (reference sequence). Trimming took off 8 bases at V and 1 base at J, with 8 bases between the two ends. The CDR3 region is CASWAGQETQYF. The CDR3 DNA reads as TGTGCCAGCTGGGCGGGCCAAGAGACCCAGTACTTC.

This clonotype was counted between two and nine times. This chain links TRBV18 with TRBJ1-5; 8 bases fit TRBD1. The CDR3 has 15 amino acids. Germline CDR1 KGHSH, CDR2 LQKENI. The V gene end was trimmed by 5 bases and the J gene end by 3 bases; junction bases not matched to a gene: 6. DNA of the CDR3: TGTGCCAGCTCAGCCGGGACAGGAGTCAATCAGCCCCAGCATTTT. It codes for CASSAGTGVNQPQHF.

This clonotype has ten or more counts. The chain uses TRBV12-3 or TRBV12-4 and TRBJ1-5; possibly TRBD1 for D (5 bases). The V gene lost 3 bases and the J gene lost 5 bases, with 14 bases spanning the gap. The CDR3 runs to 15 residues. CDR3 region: CASSFGTSKDQPQHF. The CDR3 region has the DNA TGTGCCAGCAGTTTTGGGACCTCAAAGGATCAGCCCCAGCATTTT.

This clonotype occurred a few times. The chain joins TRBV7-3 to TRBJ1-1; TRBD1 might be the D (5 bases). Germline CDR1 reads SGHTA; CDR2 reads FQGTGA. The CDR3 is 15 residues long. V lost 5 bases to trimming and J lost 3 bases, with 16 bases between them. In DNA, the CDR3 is TGTGCCAGCAGCGCCGCGTTACCGGGGGACACTGAAGCTTTCTTT. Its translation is CASSAALPGDTEAFF. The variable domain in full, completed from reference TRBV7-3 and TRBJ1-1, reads GAGVSQTPSNKVTEKGKYVELRCDPISGHTALYWYRQSLGQGPEFLIYFQGTGAADDSGLPNDRFFAVRPEGSVSTLKIQRTERGDSAVYLCASSAALPGDTEAFFGQGTRLTVV.

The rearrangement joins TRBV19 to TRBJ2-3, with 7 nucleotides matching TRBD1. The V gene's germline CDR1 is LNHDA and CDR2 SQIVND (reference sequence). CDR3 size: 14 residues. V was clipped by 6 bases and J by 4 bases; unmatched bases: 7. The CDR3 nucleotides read TGTGCCAGTAGGAGACAGGGAGCGGCAGATACGCAGTATTTT. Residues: CASRRQGAADTQYF.

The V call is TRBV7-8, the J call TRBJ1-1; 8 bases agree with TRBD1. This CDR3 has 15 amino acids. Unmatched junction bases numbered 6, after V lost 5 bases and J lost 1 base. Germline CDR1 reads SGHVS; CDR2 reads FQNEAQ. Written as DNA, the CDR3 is TGTGCCAGCAGCACAGACGGGACAGGGAACACTGAAGCTTTCTTT. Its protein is CASSTDGTGNTEAFF.

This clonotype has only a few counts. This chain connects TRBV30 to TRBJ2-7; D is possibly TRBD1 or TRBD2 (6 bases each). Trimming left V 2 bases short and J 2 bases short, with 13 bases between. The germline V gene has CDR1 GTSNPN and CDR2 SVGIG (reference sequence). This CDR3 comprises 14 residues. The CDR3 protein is CAWSKRGAPYEQYF. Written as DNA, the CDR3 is TGTGCCTGGAGTAAAAGGGGGGCTCCCTACGAGCAGTACTTC.

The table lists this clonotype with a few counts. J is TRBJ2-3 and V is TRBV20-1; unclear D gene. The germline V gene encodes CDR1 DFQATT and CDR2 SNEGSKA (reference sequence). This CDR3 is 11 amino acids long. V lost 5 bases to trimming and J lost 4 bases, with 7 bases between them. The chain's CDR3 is CSAAAADTQYF. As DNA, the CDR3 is TGCAGTGCTGCCGCCGCAGATACGCAGTATTTT.

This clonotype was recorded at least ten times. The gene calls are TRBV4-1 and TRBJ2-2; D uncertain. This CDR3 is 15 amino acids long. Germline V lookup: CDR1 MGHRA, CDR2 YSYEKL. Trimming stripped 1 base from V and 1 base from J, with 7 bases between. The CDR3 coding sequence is TGCGCCAGCAGCCAAGTGACGGGGAACACCGGGGAGCTGTTTTTT. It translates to CASSQVTGNTGELFF.

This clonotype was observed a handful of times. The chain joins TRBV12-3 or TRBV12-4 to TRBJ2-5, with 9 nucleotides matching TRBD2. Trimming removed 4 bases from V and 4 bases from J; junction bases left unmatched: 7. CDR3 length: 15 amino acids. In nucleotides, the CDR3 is TGTGCCAGCAGTTCCTTAGCGGGAGAGGCAGAGACCCAGTACTTC. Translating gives CASSSLAGEAETQYF.

For the CDR3, the DNA is TGCGCCAGCAGCCAAGAAGAGGCCAGGGTAGAGACCCAGTACTTC. This codes for CASSQEEARVETQYF. V gene TRBV4-3 combines with J gene TRBJ2-5; TRBD1 might be the D (5 bases). Between the trimmed V and J ends, which lost 0 bases and 4 bases, there was a span of 12 bases. Per the germline V gene, CDR1 is LGHNA and CDR2 is YSLEER. The length of the CDR3 is 15 residues.

Here the CDR3 reads CASSLTRGTQETQYF. The CDR3 nucleotides read TGTGCCAGCAGCCTCACTAGGGGGACTCAAGAGACCCAGTACTTC. The chain couples TRBV4-2 to TRBJ2-5; D may be TRBD1 or TRBD2 (6 bases each). Trimming removed 4 bases from V and 2 bases from J, with 14 bases in between. The length of the CDR3 is 15 residues. Germline CDR1 reads LGHNA; CDR2 reads YNFKEQ.

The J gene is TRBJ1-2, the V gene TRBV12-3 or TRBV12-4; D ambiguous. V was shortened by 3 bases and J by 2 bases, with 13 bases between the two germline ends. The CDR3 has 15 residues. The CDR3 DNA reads TGTGCCAGCAGTTTTGTAGCTTTCGGAAACTATGGCTACACCTTC. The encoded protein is CASSFVAFGNYGYTF.

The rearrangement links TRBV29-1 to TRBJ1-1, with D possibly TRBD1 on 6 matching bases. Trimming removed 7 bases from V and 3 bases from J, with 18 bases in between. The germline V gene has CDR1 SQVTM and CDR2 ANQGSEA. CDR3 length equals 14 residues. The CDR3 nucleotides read TGCAGCGGGGGTCTGGGGGGCTGGGACACTGAAGCTTTCTTT. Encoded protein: CSGGLGGWDTEAFF.